Ten or more counts support the clone carrying this T cell receptor (beta chain). Trimming removed 5 bases at V and 0 bases at J, with 1 base between. CDR1 and CDR2 from the germline V gene are LGHDT and YNNKEL (reference sequence). The CDR3 has 12 residues. TCRdb redid the calling of the RT-PCR reads with MiXCR, one entry per CDR3 protein. The data hold more than 600,000 distinct CDR3 sequences, with approximately 15% observed a single time. The genes are TRBV3-1 and TRBJ1-4; D not certain. Sequenced material: memory CD4+ T cells from blood. The receptor was derived from a female donor in good health, serving as a healthy control. CDR3 sequence (DNA): TGTGCCAGCAGCTCAACTAATGAAAAACTGTTTTTT. Protein sequence: CASSSTNEKLFF. The variable domain in full, with the rest retrieved from reference TRBV3-1 and TRBJ1-4, is DTAVSQTPKYLVTQMGNDKSIKCEQNLGHDTMYWYKQDSKKFLKIMFSYNNKELIINETVPNRFSPKSPDKAHLNLHINSLELGDSAVYFCASSSTNEKLFFGSGTQLSVL.